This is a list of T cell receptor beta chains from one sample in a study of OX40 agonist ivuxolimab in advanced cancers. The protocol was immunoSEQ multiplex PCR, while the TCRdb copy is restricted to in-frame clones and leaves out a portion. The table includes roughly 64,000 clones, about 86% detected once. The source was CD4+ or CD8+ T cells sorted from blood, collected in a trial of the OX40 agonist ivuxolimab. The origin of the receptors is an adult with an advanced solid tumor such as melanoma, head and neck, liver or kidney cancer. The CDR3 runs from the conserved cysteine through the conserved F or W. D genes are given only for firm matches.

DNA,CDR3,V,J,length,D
TGTGCCAGCAGCCGCGACACGTTGAACACTGAAGCTTTCTTT,CASSRDTLNTEAFF,TRBV6-1,TRBJ1-1,14,-
TGTGCCAGCACCCTGAGTAGCCCGCCGGCTAACTATGGCTACACCTTC,CASTLSSPPANYGYTF,TRBV28,TRBJ1-2,16,-
TGCGCCAGCAGCCCCTTTAGGGGGGGCCGGTCCGGGGAGCTGTTTTTT,CASSPFRGGRSGELFF,TRBV4-1,TRBJ2-2,16,-
TGTGCCAGCAGCTTAAGGGGCCGGGACGCCGGGGAGCTGTTTTTT,CASSLRGRDAGELFF,TRBV7-3,TRBJ2-2,15,-
TGTGCCAGCACCCCGGACGGGAGGGTCTATGGCTACACCTTC,CASTPDGRVYGYTF,TRBV6-1,TRBJ1-2,14,-
TGTGCTAGTGGTTTGGTACTTTCAGGGCAACACAATGAGCAGTTCTTC,CASGLVLSGQHNEQFF,TRBV12-5,TRBJ2-1,16,-
TGTGCCAGCAGCTGGGGACGGACAGGGCACGACTCACCCCTCCACTTT,CASSWGRTGHDSPLHF,TRBV13,TRBJ1-6,16,TRBD1
TGCGCCAGCAGCCAAGAAGTGACAGGAGACACTGAAGCTTTCTTT,CASSQEVTGDTEAFF,TRBV4-1,TRBJ1-1,15,-
TGTGCCAGCAGTTTATCGGGTGGTAGCACTGAAGCTTTCTTT,CASSLSGGSTEAFF,TRBV28,TRBJ1-1,14,-
TGTGCCAGCAAACCGGGACACCTTAGCAATCAGCCCCAGCATTTT,CASKPGHLSNQPQHF,TRBV28,TRBJ1-5,15,-
TGTGCCAGCAGCCTAAATCAGGGGGAGGTCGATGGCTACACCTTC,CASSLNQGEVDGYTF,TRBV7-9,TRBJ1-2,15,TRBD1
TGTGCCAGCAGTGCCTACGGACTAGCTGGGACCGGGGAGCTGTTTTTT,CASSAYGLAGTGELFF,TRBV6-4,TRBJ2-2,16,TRBD2
TGTGCCAGCAGCTACGGGACTAGCGGGAAACTGTCCTACAATGAGCAGTTCTTC,CASSYGTSGKLSYNEQFF,TRBV4-2,TRBJ2-1,18,TRBD2
TGTGCCAGCAGTGGAAGACAGGGGGTCGACACCGGGGAGCTGTTTTTT,CASSGRQGVDTGELFF,TRBV6-1,TRBJ2-2,16,TRBD1
TGTGCCAGCAGCAGACCGGGACAGGGCGGTTCACCCCTCCACTTT,CASSRPGQGGSPLHF,TRBV7-8,TRBJ1-6,15,TRBD1